This TCR beta chain was observed in a study of post-analysis software for immune sequencing data. The study's findings and limits: The five TRBV segments detected at higher frequency in patients than in controls included TRBV5-6, TRBV5-1 and TRBV20-1. By F measure, strong co-clustering occurred among samples prepared in the same batch. Controls significantly exceeded multiple sclerosis patients in normalized Chao1 diversity.

The CDR3 is 14 amino acids. Germline V gives CDR1 MDHEN, CDR2 SYDVKM. The V gene lost 5 bases and the J gene lost 3 bases, with 11 bases spanning the gap. Worth noting for this clonotype: The antigen remains undetermined.

Each TCR beta cDNA library carried unique molecular identifiers. Researchers reported roughly 0.5 million cDNA molecules coming from approximately 0.91 to 9.4 million T cells. TCRdb independently ran MiXCR on the PCR reads; one entry per CDR3 protein. The repertoire holds hundreds of thousands of distinct CDR3 sequences, with under 70% as singletons. Material: blood. The receptor comes from a girl aged 5-17 years with multiple sclerosis. This chain joins TRBV28 and TRBJ2-4, with a weak D call TRBD1 (5 bases). For the CDR3, the DNA is TGTGCCAGCAGTCTCCAGGGCTACAAAAACATTCAGTACTTC. Protein: CASSLQGYKNIQYF.